Listed below are T cell receptor beta chains from one sample, sequenced in a study of T-cell memory formation after mild COVID-19. Via MiXCR, TCRdb re-called the 5' RACE reads, giving one row per CDR3 protein. The sample lists 92,000 or so distinct CDR3 sequences, approximately 13% seen once, with roughly a quarter in the top ten. What was sequenced was PBMCs or a T cell subset sorted from them (not recorded which). All receptors derive from an adult woman who had mild COVID-19 (a few samples of this study predate the infection). Cell type and time point are not known. Both conserved end residues are part of each CDR3. A D gene is named only where the DNA matches it firmly. Rows give clone size only sometimes, using once, few, many, or a class for an expanded clone.

CDR3aa: CASSFGRTSTDTQYF
CDR3nt: TGTGCCAGCAGTTTCGGCCGTACTAGCACAGATACGCAGTATTTT
abundance: few
j_gene: TRBJ2-3
d_gene: NA
v_gene: TRBV12-3/TRBV12-4

CDR3aa: CASIGTGYNEQFF
CDR3nt: TGCGCCAGCATTGGGACGGGGTATAATGAGCAGTTCTTC
abundance: few
j_gene: TRBJ2-1
d_gene: NA
v_gene: TRBV5-1

CDR3aa: CASSYRGPGETQYF
CDR3nt: TGTGCCAGCAGCTACAGGGGGCCGGGAGAGACCCAGTACTTC
abundance: few
j_gene: TRBJ2-5
d_gene: TRBD1
v_gene: TRBV11-3

CDR3aa: CSARGITSTDTQYF
CDR3nt: TGCAGTGCTAGAGGCATAACTAGCACAGATACGCAGTATTTT
abundance: few
j_gene: TRBJ2-3
d_gene: NA
v_gene: TRBV20-1

CDR3aa: CSANRGDYEQYF
CDR3nt: TGCAGTGCTAACAGGGGCGATTACGAGCAGTACTTC
abundance: NA
j_gene: TRBJ2-7
d_gene: TRBD1
v_gene: TRBV20-1

CDR3aa: CAIQREGSAEQYF
CDR3nt: TGTGCCATTCAGCGGGAGGGCTCGGCCGAGCAGTACTTC
abundance: few
j_gene: TRBJ2-7
d_gene: TRBD2
v_gene: TRBV6-2/TRBV6-3

CDR3aa: CASSLIGLAGGPLADTQYF
CDR3nt: TGTGCCAGCAGTTTAATAGGACTAGCGGGAGGGCCCCTTGCAGATACGCAGTATTTT
abundance: few
j_gene: TRBJ2-3
d_gene: TRBD2
v_gene: TRBV12-3/TRBV12-4

CDR3aa: CSARHNLFDYQAPDTQYF
CDR3nt: TGCAGTGCTAGACATAACCTCTTTGACTACCAAGCCCCTGATACGCAGTATTTT
abundance: NA
j_gene: TRBJ2-3
d_gene: NA
v_gene: TRBV20-1

CDR3aa: CASSYGHQETQYF
CDR3nt: TGTGCCAGCAGTTACGGCCACCAAGAGACCCAGTACTTC
abundance: NA
j_gene: TRBJ2-5
d_gene: NA
v_gene: TRBV27

CDR3aa: CASSLESQGREAFF
CDR3nt: TGCGCCAGCAGCTTGGAGTCACAGGGAAGAGAAGCTTTCTTT
abundance: few
j_gene: TRBJ1-1
d_gene: NA
v_gene: TRBV5-1

CDR3aa: CASSHYNSPWEQYF
CDR3nt: TGCGCCAGCAGCCATTACAACTCGCCCTGGGAGCAGTACTTC
abundance: many
j_gene: TRBJ2-7
d_gene: NA
v_gene: TRBV5-1

CDR3aa: CASSMRESSYNEQFF
CDR3nt: TGCGCCAGCAGCATGCGGGAGAGCTCCTACAATGAGCAGTTCTTC
abundance: few
j_gene: TRBJ2-1
d_gene: TRBD2
v_gene: TRBV5-1

CDR3aa: CATEYGGGLSNTGELFF
CDR3nt: TGTGCCACCGAATACGGTGGGGGATTATCGAACACCGGGGAGCTGTTTTTT
abundance: NA
j_gene: TRBJ2-2
d_gene: NA
v_gene: TRBV3-1

CDR3aa: CASSDVYFAGELFF
CDR3nt: TGTGCCAGCAGTGATGTCTATTTCGCCGGGGAGCTGTTTTTT
abundance: few
j_gene: TRBJ2-2
d_gene: NA
v_gene: TRBV2

CDR3aa: CATRESYEQYF
CDR3nt: TGTGCCACCCGGGAGAGCTACGAGCAGTACTTC
abundance: NA
j_gene: TRBJ2-7
d_gene: NA
v_gene: TRBV19

CDR3aa: CASSPLLQGEGQETQYF
CDR3nt: TGTGCCAGCAGTCCCCTTCTGCAGGGAGAGGGCCAAGAGACCCAGTACTTC
abundance: NA
j_gene: TRBJ2-5
d_gene: NA
v_gene: TRBV5-4

CDR3aa: CASSSRAGVTDTQYF
CDR3nt: TGTGCCAGCAGCTCTCGGGCCGGGGTCACAGATACGCAGTATTTT
abundance: few
j_gene: TRBJ2-3
d_gene: NA
v_gene: TRBV7-9

CDR3aa: CASSFLGGGALPSYNEQFF
CDR3nt: TGTGCCAGCAGCTTTTTGGGCGGGGGGGCCCTACCCTCCTACAATGAGCAGTTCTTC
abundance: few
j_gene: TRBJ2-1
d_gene: TRBD2
v_gene: TRBV7-8

CDR3aa: CASSSHTGASYNEQFF
CDR3nt: TGTGCCAGCAGCTCCCATACGGGGGCCTCCTACAATGAGCAGTTCTTC
abundance: NA
j_gene: TRBJ2-1
d_gene: NA
v_gene: TRBV9

CDR3aa: CAWSLLTRTEAFF
CDR3nt: TGTGCCTGGAGTCTCCTTACCCGCACTGAAGCTTTCTTT
abundance: few
j_gene: TRBJ1-1
d_gene: NA
v_gene: TRBV30

CDR3aa: CASSLGGARQETQYF
CDR3nt: TGTGCCAGTTCCCTCGGGGGGGCACGCCAAGAGACCCAGTACTTC
abundance: NA
j_gene: TRBJ2-5
d_gene: TRBD2
v_gene: TRBV19

CDR3aa: CASSRLGGEQFF
CDR3nt: TGTGCCAGCAGCAGACTCGGGGGTGAGCAGTTCTTC
abundance: few
j_gene: TRBJ2-1
d_gene: NA
v_gene: TRBV7-9

CDR3aa: CSAGTSGSNEQFF
CDR3nt: TGCAGCGCAGGGACTAGCGGGAGCAATGAGCAGTTCTTC
abundance: NA
j_gene: TRBJ2-1
d_gene: TRBD2
v_gene: TRBV29-1

CDR3aa: CSARESESGNTIYF
CDR3nt: TGCAGTGCTAGAGAGAGTGAGTCCGGAAACACCATATATTTT
abundance: NA
j_gene: TRBJ1-3
d_gene: NA
v_gene: TRBV20-1

CDR3aa: CASSPTSGLREKLFF
CDR3nt: TGTGCCAGCAGCCCAACGTCCGGCCTGAGAGAAAAACTGTTTTTT
abundance: few
j_gene: TRBJ1-4
d_gene: NA
v_gene: TRBV7-6

CDR3aa: CASSQGLRPYEQYF
CDR3nt: TGCGCCAGCAGCCAGGGACTCCGGCCTTACGAGCAGTACTTC
abundance: NA
j_gene: TRBJ2-7
d_gene: NA
v_gene: TRBV4-1

CDR3aa: CATSRDLGQAFF
CDR3nt: TGTGCCACCAGCAGAGATCTAGGACAAGCTTTCTTT
abundance: NA
j_gene: TRBJ1-1
d_gene: NA
v_gene: TRBV15

CDR3aa: CSATWGEGNSPLHF
CDR3nt: TGCAGTGCCACATGGGGGGAGGGTAATTCACCCCTCCACTTT
abundance: NA
j_gene: TRBJ1-6
d_gene: NA
v_gene: TRBV20-1

CDR3aa: CASSAGQGHQPQHF
CDR3nt: TGTGCCAGCAGCGCCGGACAGGGTCATCAGCCCCAGCATTTT
abundance: medium-sized
j_gene: TRBJ1-5
d_gene: TRBD1
v_gene: TRBV9

CDR3aa: CASSFRRGGPPGEQYF
CDR3nt: TGTGCCAGCAGCTTTAGGCGGGGGGGTCCCCCAGGCGAGCAGTACTTC
abundance: NA
j_gene: TRBJ2-7
d_gene: TRBD2
v_gene: TRBV7-2

CDR3aa: CASSVDGTANTGELFF
CDR3nt: TGTGCCAGCAGCGTAGACGGGACGGCGAACACCGGGGAGCTGTTTTTT
abundance: few
j_gene: TRBJ2-2
d_gene: NA
v_gene: TRBV9

CDR3aa: CASSELAGGLLDTQYF
CDR3nt: TGTGCCAGCAGTGAGTTAGCGGGGGGGCTGTTGGATACGCAGTATTTT
abundance: NA
j_gene: TRBJ2-3
d_gene: TRBD2
v_gene: TRBV6-1

CDR3aa: CAWRGRLGPTEAFF
CDR3nt: TGTGCCTGGAGGGGTAGATTGGGGCCCACTGAAGCTTTCTTT
abundance: NA
j_gene: TRBJ1-1
d_gene: NA
v_gene: TRBV30

CDR3aa: CASSLKSGQGNGYTF
CDR3nt: TGCGCCAGCAGCCTCAAGTCGGGACAGGGCAATGGCTACACCTTC
abundance: few
j_gene: TRBJ1-2
d_gene: TRBD1
v_gene: TRBV4-3

CDR3aa: CASSWDLRGYTF
CDR3nt: TGTGCCAGCAGTTGGGACCTACGGGGCTACACCTTC
abundance: NA
j_gene: TRBJ1-2
d_gene: NA
v_gene: TRBV12-3/TRBV12-4

CDR3aa: CSVVTGSSYNEQFF
CDR3nt: TGCAGCGTTGTGACAGGGAGCTCCTACAATGAGCAGTTCTTC
abundance: few
j_gene: TRBJ2-1
d_gene: TRBD1
v_gene: TRBV29-1

CDR3aa: CASSYSGTGSPGELFF
CDR3nt: TGTGCCAGCAGTTACTCCGGGACAGGGTCGCCCGGGGAGCTGTTTTTT
abundance: NA
j_gene: TRBJ2-2
d_gene: TRBD1
v_gene: TRBV6-2/TRBV6-3

CDR3aa: CASSPIGQGAFNEQFF
CDR3nt: TGCGCCAGCAGCCCTATCGGACAGGGGGCTTTCAATGAGCAGTTCTTC
abundance: few
j_gene: TRBJ2-1
d_gene: TRBD1
v_gene: TRBV5-1

CDR3aa: CASSPWLGGGWNEQFF
CDR3nt: TGTGCCAGCAGCCCTTGGCTAGGGGGAGGTTGGAATGAGCAGTTCTTC
abundance: NA
j_gene: TRBJ2-1
d_gene: NA
v_gene: TRBV7-7

CDR3aa: CATSGTSGYNEQFF
CDR3nt: TGTGCCACCTCCGGGACTAGCGGCTACAATGAGCAGTTCTTC
abundance: few
j_gene: TRBJ2-1
d_gene: TRBD2
v_gene: TRBV12-3/TRBV12-4

CDR3aa: CAWIGTPLNEQFF
CDR3nt: TGTGCCTGGATAGGGACCCCCCTCAATGAGCAGTTCTTC
abundance: NA
j_gene: TRBJ2-1
d_gene: NA
v_gene: TRBV30

CDR3aa: CASSINGHMNTEAFF
CDR3nt: TGTGCCAGTAGTATTAACGGACACATGAACACTGAAGCTTTCTTT
abundance: few
j_gene: TRBJ1-1
d_gene: NA
v_gene: TRBV19

CDR3aa: CASSLGGQGKADTQYF
CDR3nt: TGTGCCAGCAGTCTGGGAGGACAGGGAAAAGCAGATACGCAGTATTTT
abundance: NA
j_gene: TRBJ2-3
d_gene: TRBD1
v_gene: TRBV5-6

CDR3aa: CASRWTGAVSGANVLTF
CDR3nt: TGCGCCAGCAGGTGGACAGGGGCCGTCTCTGGGGCCAACGTCCTGACTTTC
abundance: few
j_gene: TRBJ2-6
d_gene: TRBD1
v_gene: TRBV23-1

CDR3aa: CASGLAGGLDTQYF
CDR3nt: TGTGCCAGCGGCCTAGCGGGGGGGCTTGATACGCAGTATTTT
abundance: many
j_gene: TRBJ2-3
d_gene: TRBD2
v_gene: TRBV7-6

CDR3aa: CASSILAYQTYEQYF
CDR3nt: TGTGCCAGCAGTATCCTAGCGTATCAGACCTACGAGCAGTACTTC
abundance: NA
j_gene: TRBJ2-7
d_gene: NA
v_gene: TRBV6-4

CDR3aa: CASMSGAGDTEAFF
CDR3nt: TGCGCCAGCATGTCAGGGGCGGGGGACACTGAAGCTTTCTTT
abundance: NA
j_gene: TRBJ1-1
d_gene: NA
v_gene: TRBV5-1

CDR3aa: CASSHSGATLFTDTQYF
CDR3nt: TGTGCCAGCAGCCATAGCGGGGCTACTTTGTTCACAGATACGCAGTATTTT
abundance: few
j_gene: TRBJ2-3
d_gene: TRBD2
v_gene: TRBV11-3

CDR3aa: CASSVVAGDYEQYF
CDR3nt: TGTGCCAGCAGCGTAGTAGCGGGGGACTACGAGCAGTACTTC
abundance: NA
j_gene: TRBJ2-7
d_gene: TRBD2
v_gene: TRBV9

CDR3aa: CASSLDMSYTEAFF
CDR3nt: TGTGCCAGCAGCTTGGACATGAGTTACACTGAAGCTTTCTTT
abundance: NA
j_gene: TRBJ1-1
d_gene: NA
v_gene: TRBV5-5

CDR3aa: CASSASTGELFF
CDR3nt: TGTGCCAGCAGCGCCTCCACCGGGGAGCTGTTTTTT
abundance: few
j_gene: TRBJ2-2
d_gene: NA
v_gene: TRBV11-2

CDR3aa: CASSQDPGGAYNEQFF
CDR3nt: TGCGCCAGCAGCCAAGATCCGGGAGGGGCCTACAATGAGCAGTTCTTC
abundance: many
j_gene: TRBJ2-1
d_gene: TRBD2
v_gene: TRBV4-3

CDR3aa: CASETRRNNEQFF
CDR3nt: TGTGCCAGCGAGACTAGACGGAACAATGAGCAGTTCTTC
abundance: NA
j_gene: TRBJ2-1
d_gene: NA
v_gene: TRBV5-8

CDR3aa: CASSEHAVSGGSNYGYTF
CDR3nt: TGTGCCAGCAGTGAACATGCTGTCAGTGGAGGGTCTAACTATGGCTACACCTTC
abundance: NA
j_gene: TRBJ1-2
d_gene: NA
v_gene: TRBV2

CDR3aa: CASSGQGGNSPLHF
CDR3nt: TGTGCCAGCAGCGGACAGGGGGGCAATTCACCCCTCCACTTT
abundance: few
j_gene: TRBJ1-6
d_gene: TRBD1
v_gene: TRBV7-6

CDR3aa: CASSVELADNEQFF
CDR3nt: TGTGCCAGCAGTGTCGAACTAGCGGACAATGAGCAGTTCTTC
abundance: many
j_gene: TRBJ2-1
d_gene: TRBD2
v_gene: TRBV6-4

CDR3aa: CATSRDPPGSGSSTDTQYF
CDR3nt: TGTGCCACCAGCAGAGATCCCCCGGGTAGCGGGAGTAGCACAGATACGCAGTATTTT
abundance: NA
j_gene: TRBJ2-3
d_gene: TRBD2
v_gene: TRBV15

CDR3aa: CASSRGQHLTDTQYF
CDR3nt: TGTGCCAGCAGCCGAGGACAGCACCTCACAGATACGCAGTATTTT
abundance: many
j_gene: TRBJ2-3
d_gene: NA
v_gene: TRBV7-9